A single sample is the source of the 9 T cell receptor beta chains below, sequenced in a study of T cell changes during pregnancy in multiple sclerosis. Profiled with immunoSEQ multiplex PCR; TCRdb holds only in-frame clones, not every one. The table lists approximately 64,000 clones, roughly 90% of them singletons. Sequenced here: peripheral blood, sampled in the first trimester of pregnancy. The receptors shown here come from a female donor with multiple sclerosis, enrolled in a pregnancy study.

The chain carries TRBV21-1 and TRBJ1-1. TRBV21-1 is a known pseudogene. This CDR3 is built from 15 residues. DNA for the CDR3: TGTGCCAGCAGCAAAGGATATGAGGGTAACACTGAAGCTTTCTTT. It yields the protein CASSKGYEGNTEAFF.

The V gene is TRBV7-9, the J gene TRBJ2-7, with a weak D call TRBD2 (6 bases). V gave up 6 bases and J gave up 2 bases, with 17 bases separating them. The CDR3 contains 15 residues. The germline CDR1 and CDR2 sequences are SEHNR and FQNEAQ (reference sequence). The DNA of the CDR3 is TGTGCCAGCAGGCTGGTGGCGGGGCCCACCTACGAGCAGTACTTC. Translated: CASRLVAGPTYEQYF.

The chain employs TRBV27 and TRBJ2-3, with a weak D call TRBD2 (6 bases). Trimming shortened V by 7 bases and J by 7 bases, and 27 bases separated the two germline ends. Germline V gives CDR1 MNHEY, CDR2 SMNVEV (reference sequence). The CDR3 totals 17 residues. DNA of the CDR3: TGTGCCAGCAAATTTAGCGGAGTTACTGGGGGAATAAATACGCAGTATTTT. Amino acids: CASKFSGVTGGINTQYF.

The rearrangement links TRBV11-3 to TRBJ1-4, with 8 nucleotides matching TRBD1. V shed 4 bases and J 3 bases; nucleotides not matched to a gene: 4. The CDR3 covers 15 residues. From germline, CDR1 is SGHNT and CDR2 YENEEA. This chain's CDR3 is CASSYRTGPNEKLFF. Written as DNA, the CDR3 is TGTGCCAGCAGCTACCGGACAGGGCCTAATGAAAAACTGTTTTTT.

The chain combines TRBV6-5 with TRBJ2-1; a possible D gene is TRBD1 (6 bases). V was trimmed by 6 bases and J by 11 bases, leaving 14 bases between them. The CDR3 extends over 12 amino acids. Germline V gives CDR1 MNHEY, CDR2 SVGAGI. CDR3 DNA: TGTGCCAGCAGAACCCGGGACAACCAGCAGTTCTTC. It encodes CASRTRDNQQFF.

The sample holds one count of this clone. One junction end does not reproduce the germline sequence, and a read error may be involved. Other DNA sequences in this sample translate to the same CDR3. The V call is TRBV7-2, the J call TRBJ2-5, with 12 bases lining up with TRBD2. Germline CDR1 SGHTA, CDR2 FQGNSA. This CDR3 has 14 residues. The CDR3 loop reads CASSLAGGGETQYF. For the CDR3, the DNA is TGTGCCAGCAGCCTAGCGGGAGGGGGGGAGACCCAGTACTTC.

The chain couples TRBV7-3 to TRBJ2-7, with 12 nucleotides matching TRBD2. This CDR3 comprises 15 residues. V lost 5 bases, J lost 3 bases, and 5 bases stayed unmatched. Per the germline V gene, CDR1 is SGHTA and CDR2 is FQGTGA. The CDR3 DNA reads as TGTGCCAGCAGCCCGCTAGCGGGAGGGGACTACGAGCAGTACTTC. This gives the protein CASSPLAGGDYEQYF.

This clone was found once. This chain connects TRBV11-1 to TRBJ2-1; no clear D gene. Trimming stripped 3 bases from V and 0 bases from J, with 12 bases between. CDR1 and CDR2 (germline): SGHAT, FQDESV (reference sequence). CDR3 size: 16 residues. The CDR3 DNA follows: TGTGCCAGCAGCTTGAACTCACCGAGCTCCTACAATGAGCAGTTCTTC. It specifies CASSLNSPSSYNEQFF. The entire variable domain, with the rest obtained from reference TRBV11-1 and TRBJ2-1, is as follows: EAEVAQSPRYKITEKSQAVAFWCDPISGHATLYWYRQILGQGPELLVQFQDESVVDDSQLPKDRFSAERLKGVDSTLKIQPAELGDSAMYLCASSLNSPSSYNEQFFGPGTRLTVL.

This chain links TRBV6-5 with TRBJ2-1, with 7 bases matching TRBD2. The J segment lost 8 bases and the V segment lost 2 bases, leaving 6 bases of the junction unmatched. CDR1 and CDR2 from the germline V gene are MNHEY and SVGAGI. CDR3 size: 14 residues. DNA for the CDR3: TGTGCCAGCAGTTACAGCGGGATCTTCGATGAGCAGTTCTTC. It specifies CASSYSGIFDEQFF.